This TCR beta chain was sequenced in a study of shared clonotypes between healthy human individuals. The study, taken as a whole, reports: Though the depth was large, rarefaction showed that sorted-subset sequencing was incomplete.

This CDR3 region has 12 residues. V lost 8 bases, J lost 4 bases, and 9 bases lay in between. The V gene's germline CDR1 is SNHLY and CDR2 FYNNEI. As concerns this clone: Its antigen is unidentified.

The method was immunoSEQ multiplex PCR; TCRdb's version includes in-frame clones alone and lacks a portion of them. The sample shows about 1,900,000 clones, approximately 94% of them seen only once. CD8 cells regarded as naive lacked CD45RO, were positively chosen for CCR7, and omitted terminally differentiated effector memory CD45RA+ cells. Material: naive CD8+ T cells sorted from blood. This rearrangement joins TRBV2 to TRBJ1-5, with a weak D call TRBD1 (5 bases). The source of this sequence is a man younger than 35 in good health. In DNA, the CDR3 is TGTGCCAGCGGGGACGGGAATCAGCCCCAGCATTTT. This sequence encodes CASGDGNQPQHF.